This TCR beta chain was retrieved from a study of blood T cell repertoires in COVID-19 (dated by TCRdb to 2020 to 2021). Regarding the research as a whole: Collaborator samples came from the United States, Italy and Spain and covered acute and convalescent phases of COVID-19. Where available, HLA class I and class II types were taken from metadata supplied by the sample provider and were not determined by assay-based typing. Subjects who had been exposed to COVID-19, were actively infected with it, or had recovered from it provided the deeply sampled blood TCRbeta repertoires that made up the dataset. The samples were drawn from two sources: the first 160 participants of the ongoing ImmuneRACE study, and 1,200 or so subjects contributed by 6 global collaborators. The repertoires were released in a freely available public database intended as a resource for research on the immune response to SARS-CoV-2. A de-identified subject ID, COVID-19 status, age in years and sex were almost always included in the sample metadata. The prospective study material was composed of cDNA or gDNA derived from T cells, B-cell-depleted T cells, or PBMCs. Study-wide findings and limitations: The amount of clinical and demographic metadata varied by source and participant and was provided uncurated.

TCRbeta CDR3 regions were amplified from genomic DNA by means of the immunoSEQ Assay, a bias-controlled multiplex PCR. Processing in the source paper ran as follows. Within the assay, amplification of reference gene primers was used to estimate how many nucleated cells each sample contained. Sequence reads were collapsed and filtered to measure the absolute abundance of every unique TCRbeta CDR3 rearrangement. For each sample, productive Simpson clonality was calculated as the square root of Simpson's diversity index across productive rearrangements. The table was pulled from immuneACCESS by TCRdb, which kept in-frame rearrangements only. Such tables lose some clones; where checked, under half of the loss comes from unresolved V genes, and the rest has no known cause. V and J calls and clone size follow that table, whereas D and trimming were derived from the DNA. The sample table contains 250,000 to 300,000 clones; only one count was recorded for approximately 90% of them. The ten largest make up 2.3% of the sample.

Details on this clone: Its antigen is still unknown. Per-base qualities were not stored, and no clone one base away is much larger.

Including cysteine and phenylalanine, the CDR3 has 15 amino acids. CDR3 DNA only is kept here, 45 bases in frame from base 1. According to the germline V gene (reference sequence), CDR1 reads SGHNT and CDR2 reads YYREEE. Trimming at the junction amounts to 10 bases on V and 0 bases on J, and the germline ends lie 17 bases apart. Participants in the prospective study were aged about 18 to 90 years, lived in 20 to 25 United States geographic areas, and enrolled through a virtual design. To assign participants to cohorts, the prospective study relied on clinical history that participants themselves reported in a screening survey and a study questionnaire. In the prospective study, mobile phlebotomists collected whole blood, serum and a nasopharyngeal or oropharyngeal swab from each participant. Additional blood draws and questionnaires over an approximately two-month period could optionally be provided by prospective study participants. Blood samples from the prospective study were shipped frozen or at room temperature prior to DNA extraction.

This TCR derives from a woman in her forties with acute COVID-19. The chain is assembled from TRBV5-4 and TRBJ2-1; matching of 5 bases hints at TRBD2 as the D gene. The sample taken for sequencing was PBMCs or T cells enriched from blood (not recorded which). At the DNA level, the sequence is TGTGCCGCCTGCCGTGAGGGTCGCTCCTACAATGAGCAGTTCTTC. It is translated as CAACREGRSYNEQFF.